Each of the 4 T cell receptor beta chains below was sequenced from the same sample in a study of blood T cell repertoires in COVID-19. Here immunoSEQ multiplex PCR was the method, and the copy in TCRdb shows in-frame clones only, minus some. Here the sample spans hundreds of thousands of clones, roughly 81% being singletons. What was sequenced was peripheral blood. The receptors derive from an elderly woman with COVID-19, enrolled during active disease.

The chain couples TRBV28 to TRBJ1-5, with D perhaps TRBD1 (6 bases). In germline, CDR1 is MDHEN, CDR2 SYDVKM. This CDR3 contains 16 residues. With 3 bases removed from V and 4 bases from J, the gap between germline ends came to 16 bases. The CDR3 loop is CASSLSWGHRNQPQHF. CDR3 coding DNA: TGTGCCAGCAGTTTGTCGTGGGGGCATAGGAATCAGCCCCAGCATTTT.

The rearrangement uses TRBV30 and TRBJ2-4, with D perhaps matching TRBD2 (5 bases). This CDR3 comprises 14 residues. In germline, CDR1 is GTSNPN, CDR2 SVGIG (reference sequence). Trimming removed 3 bases at V and 0 bases at J, with 9 bases between. DNA of the CDR3: TGTGCCTGGAGCCGGGGTTTAGCCAAAAACATTCAGTACTTC. It translates to CAWSRGLAKNIQYF.

The CDR3, as DNA: TGTGCCAGCAGCCAAGCCGTTTACGGGAGACTAACCTACAATGAGCAGTTCTTC. The encoded protein is CASSQAVYGRLTYNEQFF. The rearrangement links TRBV4-2 to TRBJ2-1; tentative D call: TRBD2 (6 bases). The germline V and J ends were trimmed by 1 base and 2 bases, with 18 bases remaining between them. Germline CDR1 reads LGHNA; CDR2 reads YNFKEQ. CDR3 size: 18 residues.

A few counts support this clone. The V gene is TRBV7-2, the J gene TRBJ2-4; TRBD1 matches at 8 bases. V lost 7 bases, J lost 8 bases, and 13 bases stayed unmatched. Germline V gene sequence: CDR1 SGHTA, CDR2 FQGNSA. This CDR3 is 15 amino acids long. CDR3 coding DNA: TGTGCCAGCACCCAGGGGACAGGTCGAGGTGACATTCAGTACTTC. Its protein is CASTQGTGRGDIQYF.